Presented here are 10 T cell receptor beta chains from one specimen sequenced in a study of T cell clones after liver transplantation. This table comes from immunoSEQ multiplex PCR, and its TCRdb copy is limited to in-frame clones, with some not included. The top ten hold 0.79% of the sample, which has tens of thousands of clones, about four fifths seen once. The source material was CD4+ T cells from blood, sampled 12 months after liver transplant. The source of these receptors is a human patient who received a liver transplant. The T cells may partly be graft donor cells.

V gene TRBV28 combines with J gene TRBJ2-7, with D maybe TRBD1 (6 bases). V lost 5 bases to trimming and J lost 3 bases, with 17 bases between them. The CDR3 has 15 amino acids. Germline V gene lookup returns CDR1 MDHEN and CDR2 SYDVKM. CDR3 sequence (DNA): TGTGCCAGCAGTCCAAATAGGGGGATACTCTACGAGCAGTACTTC. Translation gives CASSPNRGILYEQYF.

The V and J genes are TRBV7-8 and TRBJ2-7; 10 nucleotides match TRBD1. This CDR3 is built from 15 residues. Per the germline V gene, CDR1 is SGHVS and CDR2 is FQNEAQ. The V and J ends lost 3 bases and 3 bases, in that order; junction bases with no gene match: 5. The DNA for the CDR3 is TGTGCCAGCAGCTTTGTAGGACAGGGGGGCTACGAGCAGTACTTC. This gives the protein CASSFVGQGGYEQYF.

The J gene is TRBJ1-1, the V gene TRBV28; D is perhaps TRBD1 (6 bases). The germline V gene has CDR1 MDHEN and CDR2 SYDVKM. The CDR3 loop spans 12 amino acids. The V and J ends lost 10 bases and 8 bases respectively, with 17 bases between them. Here the CDR3 DNA reads TGTGCCACCGGGGGCAGGGATAAGGAAGCTTTCTTT. It yields the protein CATGGRDKEAFF. Combining the CDR3 with reference TRBV28 and TRBJ1-1 gives the whole variable domain DVKVTQSSRYLVKRTGEKVFLECVQDMDHENMFWYRQDPGLGLRLIYFSYDVKMKEKGDIPEGYSVSREKKERFSLILESASTNQTSMYLCATGGRDKEAFFGQGTRLTVV.

The J gene is TRBJ2-7, the V gene TRBV6-1, with 13 nucleotides matching TRBD2. Per germline, CDR1 MNHNS and CDR2 SASEGT. The CDR3 contains 15 residues. V shed 10 bases, J shed 2 bases, and the junction held 8 bases outside the gene matches. CDR3 in amino acids: CAIRVGLAGTYEQYF. The CDR3 coding sequence is TGTGCCATCCGAGTGGGACTAGCGGGGACCTACGAGCAGTACTTC.

The chain links TRBV7-2 to TRBJ1-2; D not resolved. Deletions cut 4 bases from V and 0 bases from J, with 9 bases between. Germline values: CDR1 SGHTA, CDR2 FQGNSA. The CDR3 runs 14 residues. CDR3 nucleotides: TGTGCCAGCAGCTCGGCGGGAGCTAACTATGGCTACACCTTC. Amino acid sequence: CASSSAGANYGYTF.

The CDR3 here is CASSLTSGSHGELFF. The CDR3 nucleotides are TGTGCCAGCAGCTTGACTAGCGGGAGCCACGGGGAGCTGTTTTTT. The chain recombines TRBV2 with TRBJ2-2; TRBD2 matches at 12 bases. The CDR3 has 15 amino acids. V was pared by 6 bases and J by 7 bases, with 6 bases of the junction left unmatched. Germline values: CDR1 SNHLY, CDR2 FYNNEI. Full variable domain (outside the CDR3, taken from reference TRBV2 and TRBJ2-2): EPEVTQTPSHQVTQMGQEVILRCVPISNHLYFYWYRQILGQKVEFLVSFYNNEISEKSEIFDDQFSVERPDGSNFTLKIRSTKLEDSAMYFCASSLTSGSHGELFFGEGSRLTVL.

The genes are TRBV2 and TRBJ1-1; weak D call: TRBD1 (6 bases). CDR3 size: 13 residues. Per the germline V gene, CDR1 is SNHLY and CDR2 is FYNNEI. With 8 bases removed from V and 0 bases from J, the gap between germline ends came to 10 bases. CDR3 residues: CASAGDMNTEAFF. Here the CDR3 DNA reads TGTGCCAGCGCTGGGGACATGAACACTGAAGCTTTCTTT.

The J gene is TRBJ2-1, the V gene TRBV10-3; 9 bases match TRBD2. Germline V gives CDR1 ENHRY, CDR2 SYGVKD. Losses at the gene ends were 7 bases for V and 5 bases for J; bases not matched to a gene: 3. The CDR3 spans 13 residues. The CDR3 sequence is CAIMGTSHNEQFF. The CDR3 DNA follows: TGTGCCATCATGGGGACTAGCCACAATGAGCAGTTCTTC.

This chain joins TRBV27 and TRBJ2-1; 9 positions match TRBD1. V gave up 1 base and J gave up 3 bases; unmatched junction bases: 4. Germline V gives CDR1 MNHEY, CDR2 SMNVEV (reference sequence). CDR3 length: 16 amino acids. CDR3 sequence: CASSLFRDRVYNEQFF. The CDR3 DNA is TGTGCCAGCAGTTTATTCCGGGACAGGGTCTACAATGAGCAGTTCTTC.

This chain uses TRBV5-1 with TRBJ2-1, with D possibly being TRBD1 (5 bases). The V and J ends lost 3 bases and 8 bases respectively, with 21 bases between them. CDR3 length: 16 residues. Germline values: CDR1 SGHRS, CDR2 YFSETQ. The CDR3 here is CASSSGRQKKLDEQFF. Here the CDR3 DNA reads TGCGCCAGCAGCTCCGGAAGACAGAAGAAGTTAGATGAGCAGTTCTTC.